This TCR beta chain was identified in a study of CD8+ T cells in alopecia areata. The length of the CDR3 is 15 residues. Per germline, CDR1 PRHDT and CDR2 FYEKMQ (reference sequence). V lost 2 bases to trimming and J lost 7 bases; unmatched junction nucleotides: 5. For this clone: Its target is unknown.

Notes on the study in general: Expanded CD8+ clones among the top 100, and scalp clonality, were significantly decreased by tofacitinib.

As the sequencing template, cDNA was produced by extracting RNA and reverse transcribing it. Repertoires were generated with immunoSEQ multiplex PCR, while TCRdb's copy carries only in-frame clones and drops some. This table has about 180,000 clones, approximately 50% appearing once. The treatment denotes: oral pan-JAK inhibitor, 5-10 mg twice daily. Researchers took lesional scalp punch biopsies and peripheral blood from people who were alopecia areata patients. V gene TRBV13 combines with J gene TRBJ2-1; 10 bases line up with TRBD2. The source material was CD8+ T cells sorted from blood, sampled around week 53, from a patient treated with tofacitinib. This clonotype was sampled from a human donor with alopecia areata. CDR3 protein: CASSLPASGGNEQFF. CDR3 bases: TGTGCCAGCAGCTTACCGGCTAGCGGGGGTAATGAGCAGTTCTTC. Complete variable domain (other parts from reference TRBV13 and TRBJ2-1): AAGVIQSPRHLIKEKRETATLKCYPIPRHDTVYWYQQGPGQDPQFLISFYEKMQSDKGSIPDRFSAQQFSDYHSELNMSSLELGDSALYFCASSLPASGGNEQFFGPGTRLTVL.